This T cell receptor (beta chain) was profiled in a study of long-term antiretroviral therapy in people with HIV. Study-wide points: Every time point showed a repertoire led by clones expanded before ART. Participants lacked recorded data on ART adherence, viral resistance or therapy changes.

CDR1 is SGDLS and CDR2 is YYNGEE in the germline V gene. There are 13 residues in the CDR3. With 3 bases removed from V and 3 bases from J, the gap between germline ends came to 9 bases. A word on this clone: The antigen remains unidentified.

Sampling of each donor yielded at least one pre-ART PBMC sample and at least two post-ART PBMC samples. Treatment for all HIV-infected participants took place in the United States. The assay, immunoSEQ v3.0, was run at survey level. Sequencing used immunoSEQ multiplex PCR; TCRdb keeps in-frame clones, though not all of them. The sample consists of about 29,000 clones, 95% of them appearing once. The gene calls are TRBV9 and TRBJ1-1; no clear D gene. This specimen consisted of unsorted PBMCs, obtained 5.3 years after starting antiretroviral therapy. The sequence was obtained from a man in his thirties or forties with HIV. CDR3 nucleotides: TGTGCCAGCAGCGATAGCCTCTACACTGAAGCTTTCTTT. It yields the protein CASSDSLYTEAFF.